This T cell receptor beta chain was found in a study of response to subunit inactivated influenza vaccine listed by TCRdb under 2018. Notes on the research overall: Deep quantitative T cell receptor repertoire profiling was used in the study to track responses to a trivalent subunit inactivated influenza vaccine.

Inclusive of the bounding cysteine and phenylalanine, the CDR3 is 17 residues long. CDR3 DNA is the only sequence kept; it has 51 bases, read in frame from the first base. V is pared back by 0 bases and J by 6 bases, with 17 bases lying between the germline termini. CDR1 and CDR2 were assigned from the germline V gene (reference sequence) as LGHDT and YNNKEL. The library was prepared using RT-PCR. Reads for this sample came from an Illumina HiSeq 2500. In-frame beta chains were kept once TCRdb had trimmed the public reads at Q25 with fastp and called clones with MiXCR. Each record represents a unique CDR3 protein, reported with the most common genes and DNA among its rows. In all, the sample holds roughly 500,000 distinct CDR3 sequences, and about 25% of those were seen once. Together, the top ten hold under 2.5% of the sample. A remark on this clonotype: No antigen is known for it. No much larger clonotype is one base removed from it; base qualities were not supplied.

The full study reports these points: The authors proposed that each seasonal influenza vaccination may bring in only a limited number of new T cells.

This TCR was sampled from a man aged 45-60 years who received an inactivated influenza vaccine. Donor details come from another sample of the same person, matched by shared clones. The sequencing here drew on CD4+ T cells sorted from PBMCs, taken approximately 5 days after vaccination. The chain is assembled from TRBV3-1 and TRBJ2-2; the D gene is possibly TRBD1, with 6 bases matching. CDR3 reads: CASSQDRGRFGAGELFF. Here is the DNA: TGTGCCAGCAGCCAAGACAGGGGAAGGTTTGGGGCCGGGGAGCTGTTTTTT.